The 28 T cell receptor beta chains in this list originate from one sample, sequenced in a study of CD8+CD57+ T cells in acquired aplastic anemia (dated 2018 in TCRdb). This sample was sequenced with an Illumina HiSeq 2000. Genomic DNA served as template for TCR beta VDJ combination and CDR3 sequence profiling. Through fastp at Q25 and MiXCR, TCRdb rebuilt clones from the public reads, retaining in-frame beta chains. Entries that share a CDR3 protein sequence are merged under the most common genes and DNA. The sample profile shows 100,000 to 150,000 distinct CDR3 sequences; 41% of them were found once. Over 6.5% of the sample lies in the top ten. Sequences were obtained from sorted CD4+, CD8+, or CD8+CD57+ T cells (not recorded which) from PBMCs. All receptors derive from a human donor in good health, serving as a control.

This clonotype was seen repeatedly, ten times or more. This rearrangement joins TRBV18 to TRBJ1-1, with TRBD1 as a possible D gene (6 bases). Germline CDR1 KGHSH, CDR2 LQKENI. V gave up 7 bases and J gave up 1 base, with 10 bases separating them. The CDR3 extends over 13 amino acids. This CDR3 is CASCGTQNTEAFF. In DNA, the CDR3 is TGTGCCAGCTGCGGGACACAGAACACTGAAGCTTTCTTT.

The chain carries TRBV7-2 and TRBJ2-3; 8 bases match TRBD1. Losses at the gene ends were 5 bases for V and 7 bases for J; bases not matched to a gene: 8. The CDR3 is 14 residues long. Germline values: CDR1 SGHTA, CDR2 FQGNSA. The CDR3, as DNA: TGTGCCAGCAGCCCAGGACAGGGAGCGAATACGCAGTATTTT. Its protein is CASSPGQGANTQYF. The variable domain in full, with the rest retrieved from reference TRBV7-2 and TRBJ2-3, is GAGVSQSPSNKVTEKGKDVELRCDPISGHTALYWYRQSLGQGLEFLIYFQGNSAPDKSGLPSDRFSAERTGGSVSTLTIQRTQQEDSAVYLCASSPGQGANTQYFGPGTRLTVL.

This clonotype was observed many times. V and J are TRBV3-1 and TRBJ2-7, with 7 bases identical to TRBD2. J gave up 7 bases and V 5 bases, and 14 bases lay outside the gene matches. Germline V gene lookup returns CDR1 LGHDT and CDR2 YNNKEL (reference sequence). The CDR3 totals 15 residues. The CDR3 nucleotides are TGTGCCAGCAGCACCAAGACGGGACTACCGGGGGAGCAGTACTTC. As protein: CASSTKTGLPGEQYF.

This clonotype came up a few times. The V and J genes are TRBV7-9 and TRBJ2-7; D remains ambiguous. This CDR3 spans 11 amino acids. V lost 2 bases and J 5 bases, leaving 4 bases between the germline ends. The V gene's germline CDR1 is SEHNR and CDR2 FQNEAQ (reference sequence). CDR3 DNA: TGTGCCAGCAGCTTAAGAAACGAGCAGTACTTC. Translating it yields CASSLRNEQYF.

Comments on this clonotype: This may come from a read error, since a much larger clone is one base off. The rearrangement uses TRBV30 and TRBJ1-1, with D uncertain. The CDR3 is made up of 13 amino acids. Germline V gives CDR1 GTSNPN, CDR2 SVGIG (reference sequence). The CDR3 is CAWGVAAGTEAFF. CDR3 nucleotide sequence: TGTGCCTGGGGTGTAGCGGCAGGCACTGAAGCTTTCTTT.

CDR3 sequence: CASSLTADEQFF. Here the CDR3 DNA reads TGTGCCAGCAGCTTAACAGCCGATGAGCAGTTCTTC. The chain employs TRBV7-6 and TRBJ2-1; D is ambiguous. Trimming stripped 2 bases from V and 8 bases from J, with 7 bases between. The CDR3 runs to 12 residues. Germline CDR1 is SGHVS and CDR2 is FNYEAQ.

In its sample, this clonotype was seen many times. The chain employs TRBV11-2 and TRBJ2-1; D not resolved. V was shortened by 1 base and J by 7 bases, with 5 bases between the two germline ends. The germline CDR1 and CDR2 sequences are SGHAT and FQNNGV. This CDR3 contains 12 residues. The CDR3 is CASSLVSNEQFF. CDR3 DNA: TGTGCCAGCAGCTTAGTTTCGAATGAGCAGTTCTTC.

To note about this clonotype: A read error is possible here, since a much larger clone lies one base away. The chain has TRBV10-3 and TRBJ1-1; no clear D. Trimming cost V 6 bases and J 2 bases, with 16 bases left between them. Germline V gives CDR1 ENHRY, CDR2 SYGVKD. The CDR3 totals 15 residues. The CDR3 loop reads CAIRPTTGPNTEAFF. CDR3 nucleotide sequence: TGTGCCATCAGGCCAACCACCGGGCCAAACACTGAAGCTTTCTTT.

V and J are TRBV27 and TRBJ1-4; 9 nucleotides line up with TRBD1. The CDR3 has 14 amino acids. The trim removed 6 bases at V and 5 bases at J, leaving 4 bases unmatched. CDR1 is MNHEY, CDR2 SMNVEV, per germline (reference sequence). The CDR3 DNA is TGTGCCAGCAGAAGGACAGGGGAAAATGAAAAACTGTTTTTT. Its protein is CASRRTGENEKLFF.

This clonotype appeared a single time. The chain couples TRBV4-1 to TRBJ1-4; TRBD1 matches 10 bases. The germline V gene encodes CDR1 MGHRA and CDR2 YSYEKL. The V segment lost 4 bases and the J segment 10 bases; nucleotides outside the gene matches: 15. The CDR3 totals 17 residues. The CDR3 protein is CASSLGQGLPSPGKLFF. The CDR3 region has the DNA TGCGCCAGCAGCCTGGGACAGGGGTTACCCTCCCCAGGAAAACTGTTTTTT.

This clonotype was picked up many times. The genes are TRBV19 and TRBJ2-7; 13 bases align to TRBD2. The CDR3 totals 15 residues. CDR1 is LNHDA and CDR2 is SQIVND in the germline V gene (reference sequence). The V and J ends lost 6 bases and 4 bases, in that order; junction bases with no gene match: 6. The CDR3 nucleotides are TGTGCCAGTAGAGGGGGACTAGCGGGGTTATACGAGCAGTACTTC. Amino acids: CASRGGLAGLYEQYF.

Ten or more counts support this clonotype. This sequence joins TRBV12-3 or TRBV12-4 and TRBJ2-7; possibly TRBD1 or TRBD2 for D (5 bases each). The CDR3 extends over 14 amino acids. Between the trimmed V and J ends, which lost 6 bases and 2 bases, there was a span of 14 bases. The CDR3 protein is CASSSGRITYEQYF. In DNA, the CDR3 is TGTGCCAGCAGCTCGGGACGGATAACCTACGAGCAGTACTTC.

This clonotype has at least ten counts. The chain is built from TRBV5-1 and TRBJ1-1; D perhaps matches TRBD1 (6 bases). Germline CDR1 reads SGHRS; CDR2 reads YFSETQ. The V and J ends lost 8 bases and 0 bases respectively, with 17 bases between them. The CDR3 sequence is 15 residues long. The CDR3 loop is CASMIQGSMNTEAFF. CDR3 bases: TGCGCCAGTATGATACAGGGCTCAATGAACACTGAAGCTTTCTTT. The variable domain in full, with the rest retrieved from reference TRBV5-1 and TRBJ1-1, is KAGVTQTPRYLIKTRGQQVTLSCSPISGHRSVSWYQQTPGQGLQFLFEYFSETQRNKGNFPGRFSGRQFSNSRSEMNVSTLELGDSALYLCASMIQGSMNTEAFFGQGTRLTVV.

The J gene is TRBJ1-5, the V gene TRBV3-1; D is unresolved. V shed 4 bases and J shed 7 bases, with 14 bases lying between them. Germline V gene data show CDR1 as LGHDT and CDR2 as YNNKEL (reference sequence). The CDR3 length is 14 residues. As DNA, the CDR3 is TGTGCCAGCAGCCCCCGGCCAGAGGACCAGCCCCAGCATTTT. It encodes CASSPRPEDQPQHF.

A note on this clonotype: Its ends do not fully match the called genes, so a read error is possible. J is TRBJ2-1 and V is TRBV29-1; the D gene is possibly TRBD1 (5 bases). The CDR3 loop spans 14 amino acids. Germline V gene data show CDR1 as SQVTM and CDR2 as ANQGSEA. CDR3 protein: CSVVRGFSCNEQLF. For the CDR3, the DNA is TGCAGCGTTGTAAGGGGATTCTCCTGCAATGAGCAGCTCTTC.

This clonotype came up many times. V is TRBV10-3 and J is TRBJ1-1; maybe TRBD1 (5 bases). Trimming cost V 8 bases and J 5 bases, with 12 bases left between them. The CDR3 covers 12 residues. Germline CDR1 ENHRY, CDR2 SYGVKD. This CDR3 reads CAIGMTATEAFF. DNA for the CDR3: TGTGCCATCGGAATGACAGCAACTGAAGCTTTCTTT.

This clonotype showed up just once. This chain joins TRBV2 and TRBJ2-7, with 7 bases identical to TRBD1. J lost 3 bases, V lost 6 bases, and 11 bases had no gene match. The CDR3 contains 15 residues. CDR1 is SNHLY and CDR2 is FYNNEI in the germline V gene. CDR3 sequence: CASSDARDSLYEQYF. DNA for the CDR3: TGTGCCAGCAGCGACGCCCGGGACAGCCTCTACGAGCAGTACTTC.

The V and J genes are TRBV7-2 and TRBJ2-5, with D tentatively TRBD1 or TRBD2 (5 bases each). The CDR3 has 14 residues. V lost 4 bases to trimming and J lost 2 bases, with 11 bases between them. Germline V CDR1 and CDR2: SGHTA, FQGNSA. The CDR3 bases are TGTGCCAGCAGCTCCGGGGCGTTTCAAGAGACCCAGTACTTC. It yields the protein CASSSGAFQETQYF.

V is TRBV9 and J is TRBJ2-5; TRBD2 might be the D (5 bases). This CDR3 comprises 13 residues. V was cut by 4 bases and J by 7 bases, with 14 bases left in between. Germline-derived CDR1 and CDR2 are SGDLS and YYNGEE. CDR3 sequence (DNA): TGTGCCAGCAGCCTAATAGTTCGGGGGACCCAGTACTTC. Protein sequence: CASSLIVRGTQYF.

This clonotype was observed many times. This chain links TRBV7-9 with TRBJ2-3; TRBD2 is a possible D gene (6 bases). The germline V gene encodes CDR1 SEHNR and CDR2 FQNEAQ (reference sequence). The CDR3 contains 14 residues. With 6 bases removed from V and 8 bases from J, the gap between germline ends came to 18 bases. CDR3 bases: TGTGCCAGCAGTGGGGTAGCGGTAGTAAGTACGCAGTATTTT. Encoded protein: CASSGVAVVSTQYF. The complete variable domain, with remaining parts taken from reference TRBV7-9 and TRBJ2-3, reads DTGVSQNPRHKITKRGQNVTFRCDPISEHNRLYWYRQTLGQGPEFLTYFQNEAQLEKSRLLSDRFSAERPKGSFSTLEIQRTEQGDSAMYLCASSGVAVVSTQYFGPGTRLTVL.

On this clonotype: This may come from a read error, since a much larger clone is one base off. The chain uses TRBV5-4 and TRBJ2-3, with D possibly TRBD2 on 6 matching bases. The V end lost 0 bases, the J end lost 6 bases, and 17 bases lay between the germline ends. The CDR3 totals 16 residues. Germline loops: CDR1 SGHNT, CDR2 YYREEE (reference sequence). CDR3 amino acids: CASSLARWGEGDTQYF. Here the CDR3 DNA reads TGTGCCAGCAGCTTGGCCCGTTGGGGGGAAGGGGATACGCAGTATTTT.

The rearrangement joins TRBV4-1 to TRBJ1-5, with 9 positions matching TRBD1. The CDR3 extends over 18 amino acids. Germline V CDR1 and CDR2: MGHRA, YSYEKL. The V gene end was trimmed by 1 base and the J gene end by 0 bases; junction bases not matched to a gene: 7. Here the CDR3 reads CASSQAFRQGVSNQPQHF. The DNA of the CDR3 is TGCGCCAGCAGCCAAGCATTCCGACAGGGGGTTAGCAATCAGCCCCAGCATTTT.

A single count supports this clonotype. The V call is TRBV19, the J call TRBJ1-2; D not resolved. V dropped 1 base and J dropped 2 bases, with 5 bases sitting between them. The CDR3 totals 13 residues. In germline, CDR1 is LNHDA, CDR2 SQIVND (reference sequence). CDR3 in amino acids: CASSIGRNYGYTF. CDR3 sequence (DNA): TGTGCCAGTAGTATAGGCCGCAACTATGGCTACACCTTC.

V and J are TRBV24-1 and TRBJ2-7; no clear D gene. Germline V lookup: CDR1 KGHDR, CDR2 SFDVKD. Deletions cut 1 base from V and 5 bases from J, with 5 bases between. This CDR3 region has 12 residues. The DNA of the CDR3 is TGTGCCACCAGTGATTTTCTAGACGAGCAGTACTTC. Protein sequence: CATSDFLDEQYF.

This clonotype came up many times. This chain connects TRBV6-1 to TRBJ1-2; the match to TRBD1 covers 8 bases. The CDR3 runs to 14 residues. Germline CDR1 and CDR2: MNHNS and SASEGT. The ends lost 6 bases at V and 4 bases at J; junction bases unmatched: 7. For the CDR3, the DNA is TGTGCCAGCAGCGGGGGACAGGCGCGCTATGGCTACACCTTC. Its translation is CASSGGQARYGYTF.

A remark on this clonotype: The conserved final phenylalanine or tryptophan is absent from the CDR3, which likely points to a read error. The chain couples TRBV2 to TRBJ1-6; D is possibly TRBD1 (5 bases). Per the germline V gene, CDR1 is SNHLY and CDR2 is FYNNEI. The CDR3 spans 10 residues. The ends were cut back, 7 bases at V and 14 bases at J, with 9 bases in the middle. In DNA, the CDR3 is TGTGCCAGCATTCCGACAGCCCTCCACTAT. This translates into CASIPTALHY.

In this sample, this clonotype turned up a few times. V is TRBV28 and J is TRBJ1-1; maybe TRBD1 (5 bases). The germline V and J ends were trimmed by 7 bases and 0 bases, with 9 bases remaining between them. Germline CDR1 and CDR2: MDHEN and SYDVKM. CDR3 length: 13 residues. CDR3 in DNA: TGTGCCAGCAACACAGGAATGAACACTGAAGCTTTCTTT. This codes for CASNTGMNTEAFF. The entire variable domain, with the rest obtained from reference TRBV28 and TRBJ1-1, is as follows: DVKVTQSSRYLVKRTGEKVFLECVQDMDHENMFWYRQDPGLGLRLIYFSYDVKMKEKGDIPEGYSVSREKKERFSLILESASTNQTSMYLCASNTGMNTEAFFGQGTRLTVV.

This clonotype was counted many times. V and J are TRBV20-1 and TRBJ1-2; a possible D gene is TRBD1 (6 bases). V lost 2 bases to trimming and J lost 6 bases, with 13 bases between them. The CDR3 is 13 residues long. From germline, CDR1 is DFQATT and CDR2 SNEGSKA (reference sequence). CDR3 in amino acids: CSARHGAGDGYTF. In DNA form, the CDR3 reads TGCAGTGCTAGACATGGAGCAGGGGATGGCTACACCTTC.